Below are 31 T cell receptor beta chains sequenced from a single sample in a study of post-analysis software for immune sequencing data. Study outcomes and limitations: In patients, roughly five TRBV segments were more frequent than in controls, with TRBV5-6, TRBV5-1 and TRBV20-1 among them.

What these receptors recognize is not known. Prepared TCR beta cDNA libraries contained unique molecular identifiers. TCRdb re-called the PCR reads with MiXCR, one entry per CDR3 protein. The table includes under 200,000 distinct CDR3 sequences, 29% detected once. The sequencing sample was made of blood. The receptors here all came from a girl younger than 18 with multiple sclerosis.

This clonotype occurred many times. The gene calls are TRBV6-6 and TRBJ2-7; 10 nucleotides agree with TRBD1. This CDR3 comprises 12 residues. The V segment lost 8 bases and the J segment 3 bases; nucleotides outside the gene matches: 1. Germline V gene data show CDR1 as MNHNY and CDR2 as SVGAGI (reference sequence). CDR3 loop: CASGDRGYEQYF. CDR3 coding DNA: TGTGCCAGCGGGGACAGGGGCTACGAGCAGTACTTC.

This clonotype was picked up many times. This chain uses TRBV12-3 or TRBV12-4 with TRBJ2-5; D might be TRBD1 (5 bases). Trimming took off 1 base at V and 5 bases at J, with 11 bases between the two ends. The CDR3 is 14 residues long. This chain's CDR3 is CASSLEAGYETQYF. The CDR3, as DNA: TGTGCCAGCAGTTTAGAGGCAGGGTATGAGACCCAGTACTTC.

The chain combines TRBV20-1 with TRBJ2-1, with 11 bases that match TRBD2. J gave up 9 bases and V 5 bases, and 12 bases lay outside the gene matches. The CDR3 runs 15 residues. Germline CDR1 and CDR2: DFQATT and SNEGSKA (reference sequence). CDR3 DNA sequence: TGCAGTGCTCGATTTAGCGGGAGGGCCGTGGGTGAGCAGTTCTTC. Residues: CSARFSGRAVGEQFF.

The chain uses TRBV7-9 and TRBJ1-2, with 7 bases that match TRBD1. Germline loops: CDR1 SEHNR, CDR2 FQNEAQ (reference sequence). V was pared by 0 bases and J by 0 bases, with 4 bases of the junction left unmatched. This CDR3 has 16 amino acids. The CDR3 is CASSLAGTVSNYGYTF. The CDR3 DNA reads TGTGCCAGCAGCTTAGCAGGGACAGTTTCTAACTATGGCTACACCTTC.

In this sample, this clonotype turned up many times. The CDR3 DNA sequence: TGCAGTGCTATCGTCGGGAGTGTCAAAAACATTCAGTACTTC. Its translation is CSAIVGSVKNIQYF. The genes are TRBV20-1 and TRBJ2-4; tentative D call: TRBD2 (6 bases). This CDR3 spans 14 amino acids. V was pared by 4 bases and J by 3 bases, with 13 bases between. Germline V gives CDR1 DFQATT, CDR2 SNEGSKA (reference sequence).

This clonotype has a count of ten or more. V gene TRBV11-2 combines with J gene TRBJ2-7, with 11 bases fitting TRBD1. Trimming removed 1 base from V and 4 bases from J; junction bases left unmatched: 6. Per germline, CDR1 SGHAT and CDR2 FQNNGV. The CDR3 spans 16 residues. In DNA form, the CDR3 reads TGTGCCAGCAGCTTAGGGAGCGGACAGGGGGCTTACGAGCAGTACTTC. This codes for CASSLGSGQGAYEQYF.

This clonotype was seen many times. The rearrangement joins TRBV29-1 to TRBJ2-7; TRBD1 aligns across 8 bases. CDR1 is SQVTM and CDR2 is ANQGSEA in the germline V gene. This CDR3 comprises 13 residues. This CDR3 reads CSGISRGLYEQYF. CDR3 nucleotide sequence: TGCAGTGGAATTTCCAGGGGGCTCTACGAGCAGTACTTC.

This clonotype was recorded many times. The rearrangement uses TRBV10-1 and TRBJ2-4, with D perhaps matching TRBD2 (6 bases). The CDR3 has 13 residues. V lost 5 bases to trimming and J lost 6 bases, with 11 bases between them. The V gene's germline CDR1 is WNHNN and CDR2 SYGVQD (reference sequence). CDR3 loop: CASSPGLTNIQYF. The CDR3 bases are TGCGCCAGCAGTCCGGGACTCACAAACATTCAGTACTTC.

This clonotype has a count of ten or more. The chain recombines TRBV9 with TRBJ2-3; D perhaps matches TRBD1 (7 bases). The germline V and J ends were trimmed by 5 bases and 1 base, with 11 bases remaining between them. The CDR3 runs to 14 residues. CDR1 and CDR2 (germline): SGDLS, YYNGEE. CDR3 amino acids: CASREGQRTDTQYF. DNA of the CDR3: TGTGCCAGCAGGGAGGGACAGCGCACAGATACGCAGTATTTT.

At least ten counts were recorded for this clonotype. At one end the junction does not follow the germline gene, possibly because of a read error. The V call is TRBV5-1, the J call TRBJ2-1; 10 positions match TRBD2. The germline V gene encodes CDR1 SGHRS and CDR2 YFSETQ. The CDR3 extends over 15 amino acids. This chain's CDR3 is CASSLLAGANNEQFF. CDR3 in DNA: TGTGCCAGCAGCCTTCTAGCGGGGGCGAACAATGAGCAGTTCTTC.

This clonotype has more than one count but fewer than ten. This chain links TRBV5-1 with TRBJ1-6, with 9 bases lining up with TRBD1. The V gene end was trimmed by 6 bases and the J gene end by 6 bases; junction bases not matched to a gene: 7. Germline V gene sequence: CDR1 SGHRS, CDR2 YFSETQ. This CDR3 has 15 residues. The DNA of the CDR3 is TGCGCCAGCAACCCCTCGGGACAGGGTAATTCACCCCTCCACTTT. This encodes CASNPSGQGNSPLHF. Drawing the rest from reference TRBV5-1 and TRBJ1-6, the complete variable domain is KAGVTQTPRYLIKTRGQQVTLSCSPISGHRSVSWYQQTPGQGLQFLFEYFSETQRNKGNFPGRFSGRQFSNSRSEMNVSTLELGDSALYLCASNPSGQGNSPLHFGNGTRLTVT.

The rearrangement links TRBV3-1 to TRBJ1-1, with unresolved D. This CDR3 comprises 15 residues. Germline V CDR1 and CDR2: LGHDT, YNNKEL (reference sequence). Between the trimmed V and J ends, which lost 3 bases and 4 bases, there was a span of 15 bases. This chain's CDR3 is CASSHRPHGSTEAFF. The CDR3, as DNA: TGTGCCAGCAGCCATCGACCACACGGGTCCACTGAAGCTTTCTTT.

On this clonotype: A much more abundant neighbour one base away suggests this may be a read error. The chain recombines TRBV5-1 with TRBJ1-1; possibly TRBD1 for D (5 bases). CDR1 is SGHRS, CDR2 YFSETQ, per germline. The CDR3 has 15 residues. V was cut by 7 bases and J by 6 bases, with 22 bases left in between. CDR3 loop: CASRRDPQEFAEAFF. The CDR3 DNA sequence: TGCGCCAGCCGAAGGGACCCCCAGGAATTCGCTGAAGCTTTCTTT.

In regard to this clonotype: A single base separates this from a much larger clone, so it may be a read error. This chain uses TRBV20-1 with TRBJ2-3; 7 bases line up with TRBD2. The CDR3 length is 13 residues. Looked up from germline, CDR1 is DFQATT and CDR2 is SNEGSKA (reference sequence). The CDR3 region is CSDLAANTDTQYF. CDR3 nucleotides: TGCAGCGACCTAGCGGCTAACACAGATACGCAGTATTTT.

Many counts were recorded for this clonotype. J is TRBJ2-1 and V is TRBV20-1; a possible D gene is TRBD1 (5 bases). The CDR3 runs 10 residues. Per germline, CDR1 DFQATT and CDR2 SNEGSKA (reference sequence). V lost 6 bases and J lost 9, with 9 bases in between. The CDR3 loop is CSAYDSEQFF. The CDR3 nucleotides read TGCAGTGCGTATGACAGTGAGCAGTTCTTC.

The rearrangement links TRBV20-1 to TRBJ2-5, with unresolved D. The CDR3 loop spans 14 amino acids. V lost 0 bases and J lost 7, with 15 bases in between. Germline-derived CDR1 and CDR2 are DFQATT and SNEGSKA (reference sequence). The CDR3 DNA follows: TGCAGTGCTAGAGATCGGCAAACGGCCGGGACCCAGTACTTC. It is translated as CSARDRQTAGTQYF.

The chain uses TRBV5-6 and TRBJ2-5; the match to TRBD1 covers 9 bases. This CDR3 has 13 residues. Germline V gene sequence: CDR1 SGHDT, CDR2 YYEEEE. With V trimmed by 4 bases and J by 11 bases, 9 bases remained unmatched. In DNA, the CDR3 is TGTGCCAGCAGCATGGACAGGGGAGGAGAGCAGTACTTC. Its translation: CASSMDRGGEQYF.

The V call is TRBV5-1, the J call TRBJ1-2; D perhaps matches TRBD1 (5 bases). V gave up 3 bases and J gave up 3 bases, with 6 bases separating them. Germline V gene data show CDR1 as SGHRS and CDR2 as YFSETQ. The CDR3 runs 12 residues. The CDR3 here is CASSWGDYGYTF. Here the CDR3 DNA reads TGCGCCAGCAGCTGGGGGGACTATGGCTACACCTTC. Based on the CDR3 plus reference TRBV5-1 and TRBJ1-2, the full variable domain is KAGVTQTPRYLIKTRGQQVTLSCSPISGHRSVSWYQQTPGQGLQFLFEYFSETQRNKGNFPGRFSGRQFSNSRSEMNVSTLELGDSALYLCASSWGDYGYTFGSGTRLTVV.

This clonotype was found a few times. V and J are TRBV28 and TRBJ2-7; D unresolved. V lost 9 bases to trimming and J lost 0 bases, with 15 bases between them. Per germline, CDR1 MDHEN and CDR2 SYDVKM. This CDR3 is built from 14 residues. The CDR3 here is CASHTGPHSYEQYF. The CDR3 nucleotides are TGTGCCAGTCATACCGGGCCCCACTCCTACGAGCAGTACTTC.

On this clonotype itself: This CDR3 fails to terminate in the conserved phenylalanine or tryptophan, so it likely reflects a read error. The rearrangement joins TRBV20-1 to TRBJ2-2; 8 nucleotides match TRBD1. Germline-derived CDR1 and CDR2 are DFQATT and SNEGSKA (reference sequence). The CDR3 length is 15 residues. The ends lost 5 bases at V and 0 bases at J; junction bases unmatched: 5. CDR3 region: CSAGDRRTNTGELFL. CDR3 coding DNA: TGCAGTGCTGGGGACAGGCGCACGAACACCGGGGAGCTGTTTTTG.

The CDR3 DNA sequence: TGTGCCAGCAGCTCCACGAATAGCGGTCGCTGGTACGAGCAGTACTTC. This encodes CASSSTNSGRWYEQYF. This chain links TRBV7-9 with TRBJ2-7; weak D call: TRBD2 (6 bases). There are 16 residues in the CDR3. Germline-derived CDR1 and CDR2 are SEHNR and FQNEAQ (reference sequence). V lost 4 bases to trimming and J lost 4 bases, with 20 bases between them.

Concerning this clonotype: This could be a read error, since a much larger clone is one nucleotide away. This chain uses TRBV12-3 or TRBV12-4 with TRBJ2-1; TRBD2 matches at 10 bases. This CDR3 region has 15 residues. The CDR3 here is CASSLLAGDYNERFF. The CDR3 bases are TGTGCCAGCAGTTTACTAGCGGGAGATTACAATGAGCGGTTCTTC.

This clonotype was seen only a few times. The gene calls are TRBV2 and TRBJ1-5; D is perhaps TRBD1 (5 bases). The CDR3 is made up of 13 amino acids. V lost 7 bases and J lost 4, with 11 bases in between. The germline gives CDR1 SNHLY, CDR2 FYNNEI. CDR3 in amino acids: CASMGGRNQPQHF. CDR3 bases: TGTGCCAGCATGGGGGGTAGAAATCAGCCCCAGCATTTT. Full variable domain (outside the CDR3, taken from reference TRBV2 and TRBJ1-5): EPEVTQTPSHQVTQMGQEVILRCVPISNHLYFYWYRQILGQKVEFLVSFYNNEISEKSEIFDDQFSVERPDGSNFTLKIRSTKLEDSAMYFCASMGGRNQPQHFGDGTRLSIL.

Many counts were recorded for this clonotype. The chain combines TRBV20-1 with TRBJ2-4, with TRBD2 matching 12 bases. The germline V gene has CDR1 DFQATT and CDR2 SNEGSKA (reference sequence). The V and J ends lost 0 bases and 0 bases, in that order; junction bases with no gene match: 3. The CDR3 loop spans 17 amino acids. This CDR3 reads CSARDQGLAGAKNIQYF. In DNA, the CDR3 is TGCAGTGCTAGAGATCAGGGACTAGCGGGAGCCAAAAACATTCAGTACTTC.

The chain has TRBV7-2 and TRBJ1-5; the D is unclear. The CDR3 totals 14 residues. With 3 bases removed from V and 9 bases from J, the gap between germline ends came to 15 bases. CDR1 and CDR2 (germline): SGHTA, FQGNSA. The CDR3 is CASSFERASGPQHF. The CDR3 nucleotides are TGTGCCAGCAGCTTTGAGAGGGCATCGGGGCCCCAGCATTTT.

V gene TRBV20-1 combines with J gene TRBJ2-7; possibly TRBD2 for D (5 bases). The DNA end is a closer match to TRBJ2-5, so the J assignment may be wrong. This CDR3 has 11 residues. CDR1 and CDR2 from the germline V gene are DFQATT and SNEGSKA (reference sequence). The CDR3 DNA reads TGCAGTGCTAGTGTCGGAGGGACCCAGTACTTC. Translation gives CSASVGGTQYF.

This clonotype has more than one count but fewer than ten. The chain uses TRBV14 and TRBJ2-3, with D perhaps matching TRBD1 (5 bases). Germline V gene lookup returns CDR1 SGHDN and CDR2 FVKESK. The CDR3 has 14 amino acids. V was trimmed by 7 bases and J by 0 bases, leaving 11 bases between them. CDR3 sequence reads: CASTETASTDTQYF. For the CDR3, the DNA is TGTGCCAGCACGGAGACAGCGAGCACAGATACGCAGTATTTT.

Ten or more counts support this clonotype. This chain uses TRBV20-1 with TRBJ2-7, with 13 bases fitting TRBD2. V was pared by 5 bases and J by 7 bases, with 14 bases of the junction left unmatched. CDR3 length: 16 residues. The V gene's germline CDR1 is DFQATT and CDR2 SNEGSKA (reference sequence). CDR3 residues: CSALKTSGRPLGEQYF. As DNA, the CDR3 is TGCAGTGCTCTGAAGACTAGCGGGAGGCCACTGGGGGAGCAGTACTTC.

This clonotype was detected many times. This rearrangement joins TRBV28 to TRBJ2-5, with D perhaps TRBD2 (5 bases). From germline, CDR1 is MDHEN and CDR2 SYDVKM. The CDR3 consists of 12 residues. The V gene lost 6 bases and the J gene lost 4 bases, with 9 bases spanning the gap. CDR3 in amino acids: CASRDRGETQYF. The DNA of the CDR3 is TGTGCCAGCAGGGATCGGGGAGAGACCCAGTACTTC.

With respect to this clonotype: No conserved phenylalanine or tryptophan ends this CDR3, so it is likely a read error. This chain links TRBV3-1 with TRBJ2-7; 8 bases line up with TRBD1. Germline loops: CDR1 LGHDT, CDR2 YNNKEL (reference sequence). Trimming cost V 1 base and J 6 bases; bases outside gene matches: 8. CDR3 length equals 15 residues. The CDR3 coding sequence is TGTGCCAGCAGCCAAGGGAGACAGGGGAGAACCGAGCAGTACTCC. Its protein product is CASSQGRQGRTEQYS.

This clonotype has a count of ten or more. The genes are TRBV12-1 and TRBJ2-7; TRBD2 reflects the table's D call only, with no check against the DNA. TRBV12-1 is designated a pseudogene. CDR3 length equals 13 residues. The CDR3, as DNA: TGTGCCAGCAGCTTTGTCTATCGGGTCGAGCAGTACTTC. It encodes CASSFVYRVEQYF.